The sample holds many counts of the clone carrying this TCR beta chain. In the study's own analysis: By means of reference gene primer amplification, nucleated cell counts were estimated. TCRdb's copy holds only in-frame clones and misses some; the assay was immunoSEQ multiplex PCR. That table gives V, J and clone size, and the DNA gave D and trimming. Here the sample spans approximately 670,000 clones, around 90% being singletons. CDR3 length: 15 amino acids. This entry belongs to a study of blood T cell repertoires in COVID-19. Study context: Acute and convalescent COVID-19 samples came from the United States, Italy and Spain. From T cells, B-cell-depleted T cells, or PBMCs came the material, which was cDNA or gDNA.

The chain uses TRBV12-2 and TRBJ1-1; the table's TRBD1 call for D was not verified on the DNA. TRBV12-2 is labeled a pseudogene. This receptor was taken from a woman between 18 and 30 years old with acute or convalescent COVID-19. The source material was peripheral blood. CDR3 nucleotides: TGTGCAAGTCGCTGCCCTTCAGGGGGAAACACTGAAGCTTTCTTT. Translating gives CASRCPSGGNTEAFF.